These 24 T cell receptor beta chains came from one sample sequenced in a study of cytomegalovirus exposure and HLA in healthy donors. Primers for the PCR totalled 60 Vbeta and 13 Jbeta. The method was immunoSEQ multiplex PCR; TCRdb's version includes in-frame clones alone and lacks a portion of them. The data include 120,000 or so clones; the top ten clones carry roughly 3.5%. The sequenced sample was PBMCs. These receptors all come from a man younger than 35 in good health and CMV-seronegative.

The chain combines TRBV9 with TRBJ2-7, with D possibly TRBD1 on 5 matching bases. CDR1 SGDLS and CDR2 YYNGEE come from the germline V gene. The CDR3 runs to 13 residues. Trimming stripped 4 bases from V and 6 bases from J, with 14 bases between. The CDR3 DNA follows: TGTGCCAGCAGCCCCCTAGTCCAGGGCGAGCAGTACTTC. This sequence encodes CASSPLVQGEQYF.

The chain has TRBV19 and TRBJ2-6; 7 nucleotides agree with TRBD1. V shed 7 bases, J shed 3 bases, and the junction held 3 bases outside the gene matches. Per the germline V gene, CDR1 is LNHDA and CDR2 is SQIVND (reference sequence). The CDR3 sequence is 14 residues long. In nucleotides, the CDR3 is TGTGCCAGTACCCCAGGGGGTGGGGCCAACGTCCTGACTTTC. Protein product: CASTPGGGANVLTF. The whole variable domain, remainder taken from reference TRBV19 and TRBJ2-6, is DGGITQSPKYLFRKEGQNVTLSCEQNLNHDAMYWYRQDPGQGLRLIYYSQIVNDFQKGDIAEGYSVSREKKESFPLTVTSAQKNPTAFYLCASTPGGGANVLTFGAGSRLTVL.

The chain employs TRBV30 and TRBJ1-4, with D possibly being TRBD1 (6 bases). Trimming cost V 8 bases and J 4 bases, with 20 bases left between them. CDR1 GTSNPN and CDR2 SVGIG come from the germline V gene (reference sequence). The CDR3 sequence is 15 residues long. CDR3 coding DNA: TGTGCCCTCGACCGTAGGGACAAGATTAATGAAAAACTGTTTTTT. As protein: CALDRRDKINEKLFF.

The chain carries TRBV18 and TRBJ1-1; D unclear. The CDR3 is 13 amino acids. Germline V gene lookup returns CDR1 KGHSH and CDR2 LQKENI. V lost 3 bases and J 3 bases, leaving 8 bases between the germline ends. For the CDR3, the DNA is TGTGCCAGCTCACCGGCGGGTCACACTGAAGCTTTCTTT. It codes for CASSPAGHTEAFF.

This rearrangement joins TRBV13 to TRBJ2-5, with 12 bases lining up with TRBD2. The CDR3 loop spans 16 amino acids. V shed 5 bases and J 9 bases; nucleotides not matched to a gene: 13. Germline V lookup: CDR1 PRHDT, CDR2 FYEKMQ (reference sequence). The CDR3 nucleotides read TGTGCCAGCAGCCGCGAGACTAGCGGGGGAGGGGGGGCCCAGTACTTC. Translating it yields CASSRETSGGGGAQYF. Full variable domain (outside the CDR3, taken from reference TRBV13 and TRBJ2-5): AAGVIQSPRHLIKEKRETATLKCYPIPRHDTVYWYQQGPGQDPQFLISFYEKMQSDKGSIPDRFSAQQFSDYHSELNMSSLELGDSALYFCASSRETSGGGGAQYFGPGTRLLVL.

In the case of this clone: This sample also contains other DNA sequences that code for the same CDR3. V usage is TRBV28 and J usage is TRBJ1-2; TRBD1 might be the D (6 bases). The germline gives CDR1 MDHEN, CDR2 SYDVKM. The CDR3 totals 15 residues. The V end lost 3 bases, the J end lost 7 bases, and 18 bases lay between the germline ends. CDR3 protein: CASSFPQGIPGGYTF. The DNA of the CDR3 is TGTGCCAGCAGTTTCCCCCAGGGGATCCCAGGTGGCTACACCTTC.

This chain uses TRBV7-8 with TRBJ1-2, with D tentatively TRBD1 (5 bases). CDR1 and CDR2 (germline): SGHVS, FQNEAQ. The CDR3 has 15 amino acids. With 4 bases removed from V and 3 bases from J, the gap between germline ends came to 15 bases. The CDR3 region is CASSYGSWGDYGYTF. DNA of the CDR3: TGTGCCAGCAGCTATGGTTCTTGGGGGGACTATGGCTACACCTTC.

The rearrangement uses TRBV5-1 and TRBJ2-3; 9 bases line up with TRBD2. Germline loops: CDR1 SGHRS, CDR2 YFSETQ. The junction had 4 bases not matched to a gene; V was cut back by 0 bases and J by 5 bases. The CDR3 contains 15 residues. The CDR3 sequence is CASSLVAGGRDTQYF. In nucleotides, the CDR3 is TGCGCCAGCAGCTTGGTTGCGGGGGGGAGAGATACGCAGTATTTT.

This chain uses TRBV6-6 with TRBJ1-1; the D is unclear. Trimming took 2 bases from V and 4 from J, leaving 11 bases between them. Germline V CDR1 and CDR2: MNHNY, SVGAGI (reference sequence). The CDR3 loop spans 14 amino acids. The chain's CDR3 is CASSYEFRSTEAFF. DNA of the CDR3: TGTGCCAGCAGTTACGAGTTTCGGAGCACTGAAGCTTTCTTT.

The chain recombines TRBV7-9 with TRBJ2-5; 8 nucleotides match TRBD2. The CDR3 runs 15 residues. Germline loops: CDR1 SEHNR, CDR2 FQNEAQ (reference sequence). V lost 5 bases to trimming and J lost 1 base; unmatched junction nucleotides: 6. CDR3 region: CASSREGGPQETQYF. Here the CDR3 DNA reads TGTGCCAGCAGCCGGGAGGGGGGGCCCCAAGAGACCCAGTACTTC.

CDR3: CASSFMGAGGNTEAFF. The CDR3 DNA follows: TGTGCCAGCAGCTTTATGGGGGCAGGGGGGAACACTGAAGCTTTCTTT. This chain connects TRBV11-1 to TRBJ1-1; 7 bases align to TRBD1. The CDR3 contains 16 residues. CDR1 and CDR2 (germline): SGHAT, FQDESV (reference sequence). The junction had 8 bases not matched to a gene; V was cut back by 3 bases and J by 1 base.

This chain connects TRBV5-8 to TRBJ2-1; TRBD1 aligns across 11 bases. CDR3 size: 14 residues. The germline gives CDR1 SGHTS, CDR2 YDEGEE. The V gene end was trimmed by 0 bases and the J gene end by 9 bases; junction bases not matched to a gene: 2. The CDR3 is CASSLGTGGGEQFF. Written as DNA, the CDR3 is TGTGCCAGCAGCTTGGGGACAGGGGGCGGTGAGCAGTTCTTC.

V gene TRBV28 combines with J gene TRBJ2-1; D uncertain. The CDR3 is 16 amino acids. From germline, CDR1 is MDHEN and CDR2 SYDVKM. Trimming cost V 6 bases and J 3 bases, with 18 bases left between them. This CDR3 is CASSATRSSFYNEQFF. Here the CDR3 DNA reads TGTGCCAGCAGCGCGACTCGGTCCTCCTTCTACAATGAGCAGTTCTTC.

The chain carries TRBV2 and TRBJ1-5; 8 nucleotides match TRBD1. The CDR3 consists of 14 residues. V trimming: 6 bases; J trimming: 1 base; junction bases outside the gene matches: 2. Germline-derived CDR1 and CDR2 are SNHLY and FYNNEI. This chain's CDR3 is CASSRTGSNQPQHF. The CDR3 DNA is TGTGCCAGCAGCAGGACAGGGAGCAATCAGCCCCAGCATTTT. Full variable domain (remainder filled in from reference TRBV2 and TRBJ1-5): EPEVTQTPSHQVTQMGQEVILRCVPISNHLYFYWYRQILGQKVEFLVSFYNNEISEKSEIFDDQFSVERPDGSNFTLKIRSTKLEDSAMYFCASSRTGSNQPQHFGDGTRLSIL.

V gene TRBV5-1 combines with J gene TRBJ1-6; D perhaps matches TRBD1 (6 bases). Germline assignment: CDR1 SGHRS and CDR2 YFSETQ. V lost 4 bases, J lost 9 bases, and 11 bases lay in between. The CDR3 extends over 13 amino acids. In DNA form, the CDR3 reads TGCGCCAGCAGCCCCCCACAGGGTTCACCCCTCCACTTT. It yields the protein CASSPPQGSPLHF.

V usage is TRBV6-1 and J usage is TRBJ1-2; D not resolved. V was clipped by 5 bases and J by 4 bases, with 14 bases between them. This CDR3 has 14 residues. The germline CDR1 and CDR2 sequences are MNHNS and SASEGT. DNA of the CDR3: TGTGCCAGCAGTCCAAACACGGGAGCCTATGGCTACACCTTC. Protein sequence: CASSPNTGAYGYTF.

The chain joins TRBV7-8 to TRBJ2-5; possibly TRBD1 for D (5 bases). TRBJ2-7 matches the DNA end more closely, so the J call is doubtful. Germline V lookup: CDR1 SGHVS, CDR2 FQNEAQ. This CDR3 is 13 amino acids long. CDR3 DNA: TGTGCCAGCAGCTTAAAACAGGCCGGCGAGCAGTACTTC. Amino acids: CASSLKQAGEQYF.

V and J are TRBV7-6 and TRBJ1-6; no reliable D call. Germline assignment: CDR1 SGHVS and CDR2 FNYEAQ. Trimming took off 6 bases at V and 9 bases at J, with 15 bases between the two ends. This CDR3 has 14 amino acids. Written as DNA, the CDR3 is TGTGCCAGCAGTCTGACTAGGTCAGGTTCACCCCTCCACTTT. Its protein product is CASSLTRSGSPLHF.

The rearrangement links TRBV18 to TRBJ2-7; TRBD1 is a possible D gene (7 bases). The length of the CDR3 is 15 residues. Trimming removed 2 bases from V and 1 base from J, with 12 bases in between. CDR1 and CDR2 from the germline V gene are KGHSH and LQKENI. The CDR3 DNA sequence: TGTGCCAGCTCACCAGCAGGGGGGTTTTCCTACGAGCAGTACTTC. Protein product: CASSPAGGFSYEQYF.

This chain joins TRBV7-9 and TRBJ2-7, with D possibly TRBD2 on 7 matching bases. This CDR3 is 14 amino acids long. V lost 4 bases and J lost 7, with 17 bases in between. Germline loops: CDR1 SEHNR, CDR2 FQNEAQ (reference sequence). The CDR3 region has the DNA TGTGCCAGCAGCTCCCCCCGGGGGGCGGAGGAGCAGTACTTC. Protein product: CASSSPRGAEEQYF.

The J gene is TRBJ2-1, the V gene TRBV4-2; 7 nucleotides line up with TRBD2. The CDR3 runs 18 residues. Germline V CDR1 and CDR2: LGHNA, YNFKEQ. V lost 4 bases to trimming and J lost 7 bases; unmatched junction nucleotides: 19. The CDR3 protein is CASSPGDHGGSLGNEQFF. CDR3 DNA: TGTGCCAGCAGCCCCGGGGACCATGGCGGGAGCCTGGGAAATGAGCAGTTCTTC.

The rearrangement uses TRBV2 and TRBJ1-1, with unresolved D. The CDR3 has 14 residues. Trimming pared 1 base from V and 4 bases from J, leaving 10 bases between. Germline loops: CDR1 SNHLY, CDR2 FYNNEI. CDR3 protein: CASSEGEWGTEAFF. The CDR3 nucleotides are TGTGCCAGCAGTGAAGGGGAGTGGGGCACTGAAGCTTTCTTT.

V is TRBV15 and J is TRBJ1-2; 7 bases match TRBD1. The CDR3 consists of 17 residues. Trimming at V came to 1 base and at J to 0 bases, leaving 8 bases not matched to a gene. CDR1 LNHNV and CDR2 YYDKDF come from the germline V gene (reference sequence). CDR3 nucleotide sequence: TGTGCCACCAGCAGAGGACAGGGATTCGTCCCTAACTATGGCTACACCTTC. This encodes CATSRGQGFVPNYGYTF.

The chain joins TRBV7-2 to TRBJ2-1; 8 bases are a match to TRBD1. The CDR3 is 18 amino acids. Germline V gene lookup returns CDR1 SGHTA and CDR2 FQGNSA. The V gene end was trimmed by 2 bases and the J gene end by 4 bases; junction bases not matched to a gene: 13. The CDR3 here is CASSLPLRGQGAYNEQFF. For the CDR3, the DNA is TGTGCCAGCAGCTTACCCCTAAGGGGGCAGGGGGCATACAATGAGCAGTTCTTC.